A single sample is the source of the 14 T cell receptor beta chains below, sequenced in a study of OX40 agonist ivuxolimab in advanced cancers. The library was prepared using the immunoSEQ multiplex PCR assay. The immuneACCESS repertoire file appears here via TCRdb, limited to in-frame rearrangements. These files lack a portion of the clones; in checked studies, under half of the deficit traces to unresolved V genes, and the cause of the others is not known. The sample includes 7,500 to 8,500 clones, with approximately 84% observed a single time. The top ten constitute 25% to 30% of the sample. The specimen comprised CD4+ or CD8+ T cells sorted from blood, sampled in a trial of the OX40 agonist ivuxolimab. Receptors originate from an adult with an advanced solid tumor such as melanoma, head and neck, liver or kidney cancer.

The rearrangement uses TRBV7-3 and TRBJ2-7; D uncertain. V gave up 5 bases and J gave up 10 bases, with 12 bases separating them. CDR3 length: 11 amino acids. Germline V gene lookup returns CDR1 SGHTA and CDR2 FQGTGA. CDR3 loop: CASSPGPDQYF. The CDR3 DNA reads TGTGCCAGCAGCCCCGGTCCCGATCAGTACTTC.

This clone was detected a few times. This chain connects TRBV10-2 to TRBJ2-7; D gene uncertain. The CDR3 has 11 residues. Looked up from germline, CDR1 is WSHSY and CDR2 is SAAADI. The V end was cut by 4 bases, the J end by 4 bases, with 5 bases between. DNA for the CDR3: TGCGCCAGCAGTGGTCCGTACGAGCAGTACTTC. Protein: CASSGPYEQYF.

The CDR3 sequence: CASSSTSGRTEQYF. CDR3 in DNA: TGTGCCAGCAGCTCCACTAGCGGGAGAACCGAGCAGTACTTC. The J gene is TRBJ2-7, the V gene TRBV28; TRBD2 agrees at 11 bases. Germline V lookup: CDR1 MDHEN, CDR2 SYDVKM. V was pared by 6 bases and J by 6 bases, with 7 bases of the junction left unmatched. This CDR3 spans 14 amino acids.

This chain links TRBV29-1 with TRBJ1-2; 7 nucleotides match TRBD1. J lost 4 bases, V lost 7 bases, and 9 bases had no gene match. The CDR3 length is 13 residues. CDR1 and CDR2 from the germline V gene are SQVTM and ANQGSEA. The CDR3 DNA sequence: TGCAGCGGCGGACAGGCGGGCGTCTATGGCTACACCTTC. Translating it yields CSGGQAGVYGYTF.

This clone was detected only a few times. The chain links TRBV30 to TRBJ2-7, with 10 bases matching TRBD2. V gave up 3 bases and J gave up 0 bases; unmatched junction bases: 17. Looked up from germline, CDR1 is GTSNPN and CDR2 is SVGIG (reference sequence). The CDR3 contains 19 residues. The DNA of the CDR3 is TGTGCCTGGAGGCCGGACCCAACTGGACTAGCGGACCTCTCCTACGAGCAGTACTTC. As protein: CAWRPDPTGLADLSYEQYF.

The V call is TRBV18, the J call TRBJ1-1; no definite D call. The CDR3 runs to 14 residues. The V end was cut by 0 bases, the J end by 1 base, with 6 bases between. CDR1 and CDR2 from the germline V gene are KGHSH and LQKENI. This chain's CDR3 is CASSPPWGNTEAFF. DNA for the CDR3: TGTGCCAGCTCACCACCCTGGGGGAACACTGAAGCTTTCTTT.

This rearrangement joins TRBV12-5 to TRBJ2-1; TRBD1 is a possible D gene (8 bases). The CDR3 has 17 residues. Per the germline V gene, CDR1 is LGHNT and CDR2 is FRNRAP. Trimming stripped 1 base from V and 1 base from J, with 14 bases between. CDR3 DNA sequence: TGTGCTAGTGGTTTGGGCGACAGGGGAGGGTCCTACAATGAGCAGTTCTTC. This encodes CASGLGDRGGSYNEQFF.

The V call is TRBV9, the J call TRBJ1-2, with 7 bases fitting TRBD1. CDR3 length: 14 amino acids. Per the germline V gene, CDR1 is SGDLS and CDR2 is YYNGEE. After removal of 3 bases from V and 0 bases from J, the junction contained 2 bases not matched to a gene. CDR3 region: CASSGDSSNYGYTF. The CDR3, as DNA: TGTGCCAGCAGCGGGGACAGCTCTAACTATGGCTACACCTTC.

The CDR3 region is CASSFGFGLNYEQYF. The CDR3 nucleotides are TGTGCCAGCAGTTTTGGGTTTGGCCTCAACTACGAGCAGTACTTC. The chain carries TRBV28 and TRBJ2-5; D is unclear. The J call is uncertain, as TRBJ2-7 better fits the DNA end. This CDR3 spans 15 amino acids. CDR1 and CDR2 (germline): MDHEN, SYDVKM.

Points on this clone: Compared with germline, one end of the junction differs, possibly owing to a read error. The rearrangement links TRBV6-1 to TRBJ2-3; D not resolved. Germline loops: CDR1 MNHNS, CDR2 SASEGT. There are 15 residues in the CDR3. CDR3 sequence reads: CASSAPSSRTDTQYF. CDR3 coding DNA: TGTGCCAGCAGTGCCCCCTCCTCCCGCACGGATACGCAGTATTTT.

The rearrangement uses TRBV28 and TRBJ2-1, with 8 bases lining up with TRBD2. The germline V gene encodes CDR1 MDHEN and CDR2 SYDVKM. CDR3 length: 16 residues. The junction had 14 bases not matched to a gene; V was cut back by 3 bases and J by 10 bases. The CDR3 coding sequence is TGTGCCAGCAGTTTCCCCTCGGCGGGAGGTTCCCGGGAGCAGTTCTTC. Translated: CASSFPSAGGSREQFF.

This chain links TRBV5-1 with TRBJ2-7, with D possibly called TRBD1 or TRBD2 (5 bases each). Germline CDR1 reads SGHRS; CDR2 reads YFSETQ. V lost 8 bases and J 7 bases, leaving 19 bases between the germline ends. The CDR3 length is 13 residues. CDR3 amino acids: CASGERDPREQYF. The CDR3 DNA reads TGCGCCAGTGGAGAGAGGGACCCAAGGGAGCAGTACTTC. Full variable domain (outside the CDR3, taken from reference TRBV5-1 and TRBJ2-7): KAGVTQTPRYLIKTRGQQVTLSCSPISGHRSVSWYQQTPGQGLQFLFEYFSETQRNKGNFPGRFSGRQFSNSRSEMNVSTLELGDSALYLCASGERDPREQYFGPGTRLTVT.

V usage is TRBV5-6 and J usage is TRBJ1-1; a possible D gene is TRBD1 (5 bases). Germline CDR1 SGHDT, CDR2 YYEEEE. Between the trimmed V and J ends, which lost 6 bases and 7 bases, there was a span of 16 bases. The length of the CDR3 is 13 residues. CDR3 sequence: CASKIGAGGEAFF. CDR3 bases: TGTGCCAGCAAAATCGGAGCCGGGGGTGAAGCTTTCTTT.

This chain joins TRBV23-1 and TRBJ2-3; 7 nucleotides agree with TRBD2. TRBV23-1 is identified as an open reading frame with a role that is uncertain. The CDR3 is 20 residues long. Trimming at V came to 2 bases and at J to 1 base, leaving 18 bases not matched to a gene. The DNA of the CDR3 is TGCGCCAGCAGTCAACTTAGGAGCGGGAACTCGTACATCGGCACAGATACGCAGTATTTT. Its protein is CASSQLRSGNSYIGTDTQYF.